The TCR beta chain under discussion was sequenced for a study of TIL therapy for anti-PD-1-resistant metastatic lung cancer. Study information: Patients had a median age of approximately 57 years (range about 35-80).

Between the trimmed V and J ends, which lost 0 bases and 2 bases, there was a span of 4 bases. The CDR3 length is 14 residues. The germline V gene has CDR1 SGHTA and CDR2 FQGTGA. Time point given: pre-treatment sample, taken before nivolumab and TIL therapy. This was the immunoSEQ v3 assay. Libraries were sequenced to 1.5 million to 2 million read pairs (survey) or about 4.5-6 million (deep). Clones were read by immunoSEQ multiplex PCR, and TCRdb kept only the in-frame ones, dropping some. Counted here are 52,000 or so clones, 75% to 90% occurring once; the ten biggest clones make up 2.5% to 3.5%. Notes on the study in general: Treatment-naive, never-smoker and oncogene-addicted patients were overrepresented in this highly selected cohort.

This clone was detected only a few times. Its matching antigen is unknown. This TCR came from a person between 25 and 80 years old with non-small cell lung cancer. The specimen comprised blood, sampled at baseline. The rearrangement joins TRBV7-3 to TRBJ2-2; D unresolved. The CDR3 here is CASSLTANTGELFF. Written as DNA, the CDR3 is TGTGCCAGCAGCTTAACAGCAAACACCGGGGAGCTGTTTTTT.